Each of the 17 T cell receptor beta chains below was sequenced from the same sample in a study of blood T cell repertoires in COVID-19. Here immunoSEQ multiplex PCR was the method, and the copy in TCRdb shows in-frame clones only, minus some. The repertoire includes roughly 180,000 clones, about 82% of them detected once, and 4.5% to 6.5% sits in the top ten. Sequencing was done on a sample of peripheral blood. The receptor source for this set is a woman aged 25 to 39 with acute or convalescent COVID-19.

The CDR3 DNA is TGTGCCAGCAGTCGGACTAGCGGGGGGGCGCGGGGTTATGAGCAGTTCTTC. This sequence encodes CASSRTSGGARGYEQFF. The chain is built from TRBV6-6 and TRBJ2-1; TRBD2 agrees at 15 bases. Germline-derived CDR1 and CDR2 are MNHNY and SVGAGI (reference sequence). The CDR3 has 17 amino acids. Unmatched junction bases numbered 10, after V lost 5 bases and J lost 8 bases.

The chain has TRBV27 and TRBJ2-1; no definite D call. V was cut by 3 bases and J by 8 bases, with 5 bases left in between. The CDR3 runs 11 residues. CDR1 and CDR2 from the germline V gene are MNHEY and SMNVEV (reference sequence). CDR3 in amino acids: CASSFTDEQFF. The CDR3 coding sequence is TGTGCCAGCAGTTTTACGGATGAGCAGTTCTTC.

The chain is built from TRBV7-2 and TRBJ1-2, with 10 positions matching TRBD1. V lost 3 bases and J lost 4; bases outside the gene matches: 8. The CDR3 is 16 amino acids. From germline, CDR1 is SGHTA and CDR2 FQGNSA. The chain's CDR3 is CASSFPGQGVSYGYTF. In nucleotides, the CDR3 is TGTGCCAGCAGCTTCCCCGGACAGGGGGTTAGCTATGGCTACACCTTC.

The CDR3 here is CASSKAAMRGEAFF. The CDR3 region has the DNA TGTGCCAGCAGCAAAGCGGCTATGCGGGGTGAAGCTTTCTTT. This chain joins TRBV21-1 and TRBJ1-1. TRBV21-1 represents a pseudogene. The CDR3 runs to 14 residues.

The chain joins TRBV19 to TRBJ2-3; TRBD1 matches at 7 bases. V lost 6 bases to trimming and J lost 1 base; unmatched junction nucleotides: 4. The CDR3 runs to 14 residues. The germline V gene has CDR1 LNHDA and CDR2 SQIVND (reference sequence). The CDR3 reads CASSLTGRTDTQYF. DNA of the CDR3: TGTGCCAGTAGCCTGACAGGGCGCACAGATACGCAGTATTTT.

DNA for the CDR3: TGTGCCAGCAGCTTGGAATTAGCGGGAGGGAACAATGAGCAGTTCTTC. As protein: CASSLELAGGNNEQFF. The rearrangement joins TRBV5-5 to TRBJ2-1; TRBD2 agrees at 11 bases. CDR1 is SGHKS, CDR2 YYEKEE, per germline (reference sequence). This CDR3 is 16 amino acids long. V shed 0 bases, J shed 5 bases, and the junction held 4 bases outside the gene matches.

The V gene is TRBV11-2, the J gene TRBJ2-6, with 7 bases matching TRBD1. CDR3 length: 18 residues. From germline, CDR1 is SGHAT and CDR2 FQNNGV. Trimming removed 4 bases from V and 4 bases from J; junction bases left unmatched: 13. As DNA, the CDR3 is TGTGCCAGCAGCTCGGGACAGAACTATGACGAAGGGGCCAACGTCCTGACTTTC. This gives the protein CASSSGQNYDEGANVLTF.

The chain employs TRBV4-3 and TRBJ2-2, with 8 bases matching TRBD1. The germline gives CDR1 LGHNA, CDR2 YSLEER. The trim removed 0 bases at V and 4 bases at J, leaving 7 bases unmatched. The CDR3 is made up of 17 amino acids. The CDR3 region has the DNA TGCGCCAGCAGCCAAGAGCCCCGGGACAGGTTCACCGGGGAGCTGTTTTTT. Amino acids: CASSQEPRDRFTGELFF.

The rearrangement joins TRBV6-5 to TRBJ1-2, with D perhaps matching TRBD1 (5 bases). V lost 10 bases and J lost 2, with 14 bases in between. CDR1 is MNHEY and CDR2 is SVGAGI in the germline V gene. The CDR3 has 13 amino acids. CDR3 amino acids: CAIYLGGNYGYTF. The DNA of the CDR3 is TGTGCCATCTACCTTGGGGGGAACTATGGCTACACCTTC.

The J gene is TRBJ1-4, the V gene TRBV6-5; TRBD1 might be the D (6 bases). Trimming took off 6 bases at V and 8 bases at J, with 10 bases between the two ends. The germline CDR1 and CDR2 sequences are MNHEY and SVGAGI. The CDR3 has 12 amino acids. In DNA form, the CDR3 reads TGTGCCAGCAGAAATAGGGGGGAAAAACTGTTTTTT. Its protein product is CASRNRGEKLFF.

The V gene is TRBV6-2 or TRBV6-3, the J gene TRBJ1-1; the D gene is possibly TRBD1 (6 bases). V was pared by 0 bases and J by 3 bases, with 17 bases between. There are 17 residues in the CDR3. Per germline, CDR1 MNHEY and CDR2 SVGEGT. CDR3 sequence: CASSYSFFGGMDTEAFF. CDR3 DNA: TGTGCCAGCAGTTACTCGTTTTTTGGGGGCATGGACACTGAAGCTTTCTTT.

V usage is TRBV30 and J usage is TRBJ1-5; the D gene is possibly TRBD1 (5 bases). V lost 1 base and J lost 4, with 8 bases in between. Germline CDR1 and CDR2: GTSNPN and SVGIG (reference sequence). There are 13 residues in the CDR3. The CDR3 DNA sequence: TGTGCCTGGAGTGGGGGGGTTAATCAGCCCCAGCATTTT. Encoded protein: CAWSGGVNQPQHF. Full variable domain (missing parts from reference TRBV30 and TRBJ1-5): SQTIHQWPATLVQPVGSPLSLECTVEGTSNPNLYWYRQAAGRGLQLLFYSVGIGQISSEVPQNLSASRPQDRQFILSSKKLLLSDSGFYLCAWSGGVNQPQHFGDGTRLSIL.

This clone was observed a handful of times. CDR3 nucleotide sequence: TGTGCCAGCAGCTTTAGCGGGTGGGAGACCCAGTACTTC. Its protein product is CASSFSGWETQYF. The chain employs TRBV11-3 and TRBJ2-5, with 7 bases identical to TRBD2. This CDR3 region has 13 residues. CDR1 is SGHNT, CDR2 YENEEA, per germline. V lost 3 bases and J lost 5; bases outside the gene matches: 3.

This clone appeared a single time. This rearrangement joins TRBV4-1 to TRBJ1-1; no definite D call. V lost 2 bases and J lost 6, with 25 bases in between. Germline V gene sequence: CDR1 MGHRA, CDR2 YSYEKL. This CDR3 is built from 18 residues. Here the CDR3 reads CASSQRGPETPGAAEAFF. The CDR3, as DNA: TGCGCCAGCAGCCAAAGAGGTCCTGAGACTCCCGGCGCGGCTGAAGCTTTCTTT.

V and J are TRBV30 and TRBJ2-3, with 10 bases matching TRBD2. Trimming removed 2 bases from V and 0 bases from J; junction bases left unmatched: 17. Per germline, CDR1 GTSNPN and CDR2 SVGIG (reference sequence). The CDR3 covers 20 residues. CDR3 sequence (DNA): TGTGCCTGGAGTTGGGGGCAGGGAGCTAGCGGGGGACGAAGCACAGATACGCAGTATTTT. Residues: CAWSWGQGASGGRSTDTQYF. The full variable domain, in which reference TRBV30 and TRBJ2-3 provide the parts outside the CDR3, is SQTIHQWPATLVQPVGSPLSLECTVEGTSNPNLYWYRQAAGRGLQLLFYSVGIGQISSEVPQNLSASRPQDRQFILSSKKLLLSDSGFYLCAWSWGQGASGGRSTDTQYFGPGTRLTVL.

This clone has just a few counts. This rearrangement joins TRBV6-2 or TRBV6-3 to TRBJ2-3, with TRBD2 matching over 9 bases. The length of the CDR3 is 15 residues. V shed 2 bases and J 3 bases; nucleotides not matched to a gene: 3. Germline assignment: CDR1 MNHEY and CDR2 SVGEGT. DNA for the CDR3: TGTGCCAGCAGTTACACGACTAGCGGTACAGATACGCAGTATTTT. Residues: CASSYTTSGTDTQYF.

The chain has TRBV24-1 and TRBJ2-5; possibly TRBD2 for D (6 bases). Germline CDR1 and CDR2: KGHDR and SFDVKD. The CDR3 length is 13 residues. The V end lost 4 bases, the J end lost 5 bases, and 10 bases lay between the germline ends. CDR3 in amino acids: CATSDWDWETQYF. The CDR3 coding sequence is TGTGCCACCAGTGACTGGGACTGGGAGACCCAGTACTTC.